This entry features one T cell receptor beta chain sequence. Other DNA sequences in the sample encode the same CDR3. Naivety among CD8 cells was defined by CD45RO negativity and positive CCR7 selection, thereby excluding terminally differentiated effector memory CD45RA+ cells. The data were obtained in a study of shared clonotypes between healthy human individuals. V gave up 2 bases and J gave up 6 bases, with 8 bases separating them. CDR3 size: 13 residues. CDR1 and CDR2 (germline): MNHEY, SVGAGI. In the authors' workflow: Sequence data from immunoSEQ were junction-only and lacked quality scores; consequently, filtering differed. Clones were read by immunoSEQ multiplex PCR, and TCRdb kept only the in-frame ones, dropping some. The V and J calls and clone size are taken from that table; D and trimming were inferred from the DNA. The table includes about 700,000 clones, about 91% detected once.

The sequenced sample was naive CD8+ T cells sorted from blood. The clonotype comes from a man younger than 45 in good health. V usage is TRBV6-5 and J usage is TRBJ2-1; weak D call: TRBD2 (6 bases). CDR3 sequence: CASSYGGGNEQFF. DNA of the CDR3: TGTGCCAGCAGTTACGGGGGAGGCAATGAGCAGTTCTTC.